These 32 T cell receptor beta chains originate from one sample sequenced in a study of shared clonotypes between healthy human individuals (dated by TCRdb to the early 2020s). The protocol used for the library was the immunoSEQ multiplex PCR assay. TCRdb stores this immuneACCESS table with in-frame sequences only. Part of the clones is absent; in the studies checked, under half of the shortfall reflects unresolved V genes, and no reason is known for the rest. A total of some 380,000 clones appear in this sample, approximately 97% of them only once. 0.32% of the sample belongs to the ten largest clones. Sequencing was performed on memory CD8+ T cells sorted from blood. What the cell subset or site label conveys for this sample: CD45RO+ cells pooled with CCR7-negative TemRA cells. These TCRs come from a man younger than 45 in good health.

The V and J genes are TRBV4-2 and TRBJ2-7, with D possibly being TRBD1 (6 bases). The ends were cut back, 1 base at V and 2 bases at J, with 15 bases in the middle. CDR3 length: 16 residues. Germline V lookup: CDR1 LGHNA, CDR2 YNFKEQ. CDR3 bases: TGTGCCAGCAGCCAAGTTCCCGGGACAAGCACCTACGAGCAGTACTTC. This sequence encodes CASSQVPGTSTYEQYF.

J is TRBJ1-2 and V is TRBV7-8; a possible D gene is TRBD1 (5 bases). CDR3 length: 15 residues. The germline V gene has CDR1 SGHVS and CDR2 FQNEAQ. V lost 5 bases and J 6 bases, leaving 19 bases between the germline ends. CDR3 nucleotide sequence: TGTGCCAGCAGCCCCGGGAGGCGTCCGGGGGATGGCTACACCTTC. It codes for CASSPGRRPGDGYTF.

This clone has a single count. The chain links TRBV5-1 to TRBJ2-3; 12 bases are shared with TRBD2. V dropped 1 base and J dropped 4; count of bases not matched to a gene: 4. The CDR3 is 16 amino acids. Germline V gives CDR1 SGHRS, CDR2 YFSETQ. The CDR3 region is CASSLLLAGGADTQYF. CDR3 DNA sequence: TGCGCCAGCAGCTTGCTGCTAGCGGGAGGGGCAGATACGCAGTATTTT.

V and J are TRBV5-1 and TRBJ2-3; possible D gene TRBD2, 5 bases. The CDR3 is 15 amino acids. Deletions cut 2 bases from V and 3 bases from J, with 13 bases between. From germline, CDR1 is SGHRS and CDR2 YFSETQ. The CDR3 is CASSFEAGGTDTQYF. The DNA for the CDR3 is TGCGCCAGCAGCTTTGAAGCAGGAGGAACAGATACGCAGTATTTT.

Notes on this clone: Within the sample, other DNA sequences also encode this same CDR3. V gene TRBV30 combines with J gene TRBJ2-5, with 9 bases matching TRBD1. Germline V gene sequence: CDR1 GTSNPN, CDR2 SVGIG (reference sequence). The ends lost 0 bases at V and 2 bases at J; junction bases unmatched: 1. The CDR3 contains 14 residues. This CDR3 is CAWSVQGAQETQYF. In DNA, the CDR3 is TGTGCCTGGAGTGTACAGGGGGCGCAAGAGACCCAGTACTTC.

The chain combines TRBV7-9 with TRBJ2-2; D might be TRBD2 (6 bases). The germline CDR1 and CDR2 sequences are SEHNR and FQNEAQ (reference sequence). This CDR3 has 14 amino acids. V lost 7 bases to trimming and J lost 0 bases, with 9 bases between them. CDR3 DNA: TGTGCCAGCATTAGCGGAACGAACACCGGGGAGCTGTTTTTT. Translating gives CASISGTNTGELFF.

This clone occurred a few times. This chain joins TRBV11-2 and TRBJ2-3; D call uncertain. This CDR3 contains 11 residues. CDR1 and CDR2 (germline): SGHAT, FQNNGV. Trimming removed 1 base from V and 5 bases from J, with 1 base in between. In DNA, the CDR3 is TGTGCCAGCAGCTTAGTAGATACGCAGTATTTT. Its translation is CASSLVDTQYF.

This chain connects TRBV28 to TRBJ2-7; the D gene is possibly TRBD2 (7 bases). Deletions cut 7 bases from V and 4 bases from J, with 17 bases between. CDR3 length equals 14 residues. Per the germline V gene, CDR1 is MDHEN and CDR2 is SYDVKM. CDR3 residues: CASTPGGPPYEQYF. In nucleotides, the CDR3 is TGTGCCAGCACCCCCGGGGGGCCGCCTTACGAGCAGTACTTC.

The rearrangement joins TRBV6-5 to TRBJ2-1; D unclear. Germline V gene data show CDR1 as MNHEY and CDR2 as SVGAGI. There are 15 residues in the CDR3. V was trimmed by 3 bases and J by 9 bases, leaving 18 bases between them. The CDR3 sequence is CASSYQFLSFGEQFF. As DNA, the CDR3 is TGTGCCAGCAGTTATCAGTTCTTAAGTTTCGGTGAGCAGTTCTTC.

The V gene is TRBV5-1, the J gene TRBJ2-2, with D possibly being TRBD1 (5 bases). This CDR3 is 12 amino acids long. Germline V CDR1 and CDR2: SGHRS, YFSETQ. Trimming took 6 bases from V and 6 from J, leaving 9 bases between them. The chain's CDR3 is CASKGSAGELFF. The CDR3 nucleotides read TGCGCCAGCAAGGGGTCGGCCGGGGAGCTGTTTTTT.

V usage is TRBV12-5 and J usage is TRBJ2-1; 13 positions agree with TRBD2. Trimming at V came to 3 bases and at J to 2 bases, leaving 4 bases not matched to a gene. CDR1 is LGHNT and CDR2 is FRNRAP in the germline V gene. The CDR3 extends over 17 amino acids. The CDR3 DNA is TGTGCTAGTGGTTTCGTTACTAGCGGGAGGGCCTACAATGAGCAGTTCTTC. Protein sequence: CASGFVTSGRAYNEQFF.

This chain links TRBV7-9 with TRBJ1-3; TRBD1 might be the D (5 bases). V lost 7 bases and J lost 0, with 10 bases in between. The CDR3 extends over 14 amino acids. Germline V gene lookup returns CDR1 SEHNR and CDR2 FQNEAQ (reference sequence). The CDR3 region is CASTKTASGNTIYF. CDR3 in DNA: TGTGCCAGCACCAAGACAGCCTCTGGAAACACCATATATTTT.

The rearrangement joins TRBV19 to TRBJ1-5, with 10 bases matching TRBD1. The CDR3 extends over 17 amino acids. Trimming took 5 bases from V and 0 from J; bases not matched to a gene: 7. CDR1 is LNHDA, CDR2 SQIVND, per germline (reference sequence). In nucleotides, the CDR3 is TGTGCCAGTAGTCCCGGGACAGGGGTTTATAGCAATCAGCCCCAGCATTTT. This codes for CASSPGTGVYSNQPQHF.

The chain links TRBV4-1 to TRBJ1-5; 9 positions agree with TRBD1. Germline V lookup: CDR1 MGHRA, CDR2 YSYEKL. The J segment lost 9 bases and the V segment lost 5 bases, leaving 11 bases of the junction unmatched. The CDR3 totals 15 residues. The CDR3 DNA is TGCGCCAGCAGCGCCGACAGGGGGGGGTCGGGGCCCCAGCATTTT. Amino acid sequence: CASSADRGGSGPQHF.

Worth noting for this clone: In the same sample, other DNA sequences code for this CDR3. The V gene is TRBV29-1, the J gene TRBJ2-5; 7 bases are a match to TRBD1. The junction had 4 bases not matched to a gene; V was cut back by 4 bases and J by 5 bases. CDR1 is SQVTM, CDR2 ANQGSEA, per germline. This CDR3 comprises 12 residues. In nucleotides, the CDR3 is TGCAGCGTTGGACAGGGCCAGGAGACCCAGTACTTC. Its protein is CSVGQGQETQYF.

This clone turned up a few times. This chain uses TRBV21-1 with TRBJ2-7; the table's D call, TRBD2, has no DNA check behind it. TRBV21-1 is reported as a pseudogene. CDR3 length: 10 amino acids. The CDR3 loop reads CASIAGEQYF. The CDR3 bases are TGTGCCAGCATAGCGGGCGAGCAGTACTTC.

The V and J genes are TRBV7-2 and TRBJ2-7, with 8 bases lining up with TRBD2. The CDR3 runs 15 residues. Trimming cost V 5 bases and J 2 bases; bases outside gene matches: 8. Germline V gives CDR1 SGHTA, CDR2 FQGNSA. The CDR3: CASSPLSGAPYEQYF. The CDR3 nucleotides are TGTGCCAGCAGCCCGCTTAGCGGGGCCCCCTACGAGCAGTACTTC.

This clone was picked up one time. One end of the junction is discordant with germline, which a read error may explain. V gene TRBV13 combines with J gene TRBJ2-7; D not certain. The germline CDR1 and CDR2 sequences are PRHDT and FYEKMQ (reference sequence). The length of the CDR3 is 13 residues. CDR3 sequence: CASSLVSSHEQYF. The CDR3 nucleotides are TGTGCCAGCAGCTTAGTATCCTCCCACGAGCAGTACTTC.

This chain joins TRBV5-6 and TRBJ2-3, with 7 nucleotides matching TRBD2. The V gene end was trimmed by 1 base and the J gene end by 3 bases; junction bases not matched to a gene: 8. There are 16 residues in the CDR3. Germline loops: CDR1 SGHDT, CDR2 YYEEEE. CDR3 DNA sequence: TGTGCCAGCAGCTTGCGCCCAGGACTAGGAACAGATACGCAGTATTTT. Amino acid sequence: CASSLRPGLGTDTQYF. Using reference TRBV5-6 and TRBJ2-3 for the parts outside the CDR3, the full variable domain is DAGVTQSPTHLIKTRGQQVTLRCSPKSGHDTVSWYQQALGQGPQFIFQYYEEEERQRGNFPDRFSGHQFPNYSSELNVNALLLGDSALYLCASSLRPGLGTDTQYFGPGTRLTVL.

This clone was seen a handful of times. J is TRBJ2-2 and V is TRBV2, with TRBD1 matching over 11 bases. The CDR3 has 15 amino acids. CDR1 is SNHLY, CDR2 FYNNEI, per germline. V gave up 6 bases and J gave up 1 base; unmatched junction bases: 1. Written as DNA, the CDR3 is TGTGCCAGCAGGGGGACAGGGGGGAACACCGGGGAGCTGTTTTTT. Residues: CASRGTGGNTGELFF.

This chain joins TRBV9 and TRBJ2-3, with D unclear. V was shortened by 0 bases and J by 7 bases, with 15 bases between the two germline ends. Germline CDR1 reads SGDLS; CDR2 reads YYNGEE. This CDR3 spans 15 amino acids. In nucleotides, the CDR3 is TGTGCCAGCAGCGTAGATGTCGGCAGCACTTATACGCAGTATTTT. Protein sequence: CASSVDVGSTYTQYF.

This sequence joins TRBV28 and TRBJ1-5, with D possibly being TRBD1 (5 bases). Trimming removed 4 bases from V and 6 bases from J, with 16 bases in between. This CDR3 has 15 amino acids. Germline V lookup: CDR1 MDHEN, CDR2 SYDVKM. This chain's CDR3 is CASSSTPGERQPQHF. CDR3 sequence (DNA): TGTGCCAGCAGTTCCACCCCGGGGGAACGTCAGCCCCAGCATTTT. The full variable domain, with the rest looked up from reference TRBV28 and TRBJ1-5, is DVKVTQSSRYLVKRTGEKVFLECVQDMDHENMFWYRQDPGLGLRLIYFSYDVKMKEKGDIPEGYSVSREKKERFSLILESASTNQTSMYLCASSSTPGERQPQHFGDGTRLSIL.

The V call is TRBV6-1, the J call TRBJ1-5, with 11 bases aligning to TRBD1. V lost 8 bases and J lost 2; bases outside the gene matches: 2. The germline gives CDR1 MNHNS, CDR2 SASEGT. The CDR3 totals 14 residues. The CDR3 bases are TGTGCCAGCGGGGACAGGGGGGGCAATCAGCCCCAGCATTTT. Protein: CASGDRGGNQPQHF.

The V gene is TRBV5-4, the J gene TRBJ1-2; D not resolved. CDR1 SGHNT and CDR2 YYREEE come from the germline V gene (reference sequence). V lost 5 bases and J lost 4, with 15 bases in between. The CDR3 extends over 14 amino acids. CDR3 coding DNA: TGTGCCAGCAGATCCTTAAAGGGTGGCTATGGCTACACCTTC. Translated: CASRSLKGGYGYTF. Full variable domain (outside the CDR3, taken from reference TRBV5-4 and TRBJ1-2): ETGVTQSPTHLIKTRGQQVTLRCSSQSGHNTVSWYQQALGQGPQFIFQYYREEENGRGNFPPRFSGLQFPNYSSELNVNALELDDSALYLCASRSLKGGYGYTFGSGTRLTVV.

The gene calls are TRBV12-5 and TRBJ2-1; D is undetermined. Trimming took off 1 base at V and 7 bases at J, with 2 bases between the two ends. CDR1 is LGHNT and CDR2 is FRNRAP in the germline V gene. The CDR3 spans 11 residues. The CDR3 DNA is TGTGCTAGTGGTTTGGAGAATGAGCAGTTCTTC. Its translation is CASGLENEQFF. Full variable domain (remainder filled in from reference TRBV12-5 and TRBJ2-1): DARVTQTPRHKVTEMGQEVTMRCQPILGHNTVFWYRQTMMQGLELLAYFRNRAPLDDSGMPKDRFSAEMPDATLATLKIQPSEPRDSAVYFCASGLENEQFFGPGTRLTVL.

This clone was recorded once. The V and J genes are TRBV28 and TRBJ1-2; 9 nucleotides align to TRBD1. This CDR3 contains 16 residues. Losses at the gene ends were 6 bases for V and 4 bases for J; bases not matched to a gene: 12. Germline-derived CDR1 and CDR2 are MDHEN and SYDVKM. CDR3 bases: TGTGCCAGCAGCCAATTCGGACAGGGGCAGGGCTATGGCTACACCTTC. Translated, it gives CASSQFGQGQGYGYTF.

The J gene is TRBJ2-1, the V gene TRBV6-5, with 14 bases that match TRBD2. Germline V gene sequence: CDR1 MNHEY, CDR2 SVGAGI. With 4 bases clipped from V and 10 bases from J, the junction kept 6 bases outside the gene matches. This CDR3 is 15 amino acids long. Here the CDR3 reads CASSSGLAGGREQFF. The CDR3 DNA reads as TGTGCCAGCAGTTCTGGACTAGCGGGAGGACGCGAGCAGTTCTTC.

This clone was seen just once. The chain uses TRBV28 and TRBJ1-4; possible D gene TRBD1, 6 bases. The germline V gene encodes CDR1 MDHEN and CDR2 SYDVKM. CDR3 length: 16 amino acids. V dropped 6 bases and J dropped 0 bases, with 14 bases sitting between them. The CDR3 bases are TGTGCCAGCAGCTTGTATACAGGGACAACTAATGAAAAACTGTTTTTT. Its protein is CASSLYTGTTNEKLFF.

The chain uses TRBV11-2 and TRBJ2-7; 8 nucleotides line up with TRBD1. This CDR3 spans 16 amino acids. Looked up from germline, CDR1 is SGHAT and CDR2 is FQNNGV. Trimming took 3 bases from V and 2 from J; bases not matched to a gene: 9. The CDR3 bases are TGTGCCAGCAGCTTCCAGGGGGCGCCCGGAACCTACGAGCAGTACTTC. Residues: CASSFQGAPGTYEQYF.

J is TRBJ1-2 and V is TRBV9; 9 bases line up with TRBD1. The V segment lost 4 bases and the J segment 2 bases; nucleotides outside the gene matches: 9. The CDR3 runs 16 residues. Germline CDR1 reads SGDLS; CDR2 reads YYNGEE. The CDR3, as DNA: TGTGCCAGCAGCCCTCGTCCCGGGACAGGGAACTATGGCTACACCTTC. This translates into CASSPRPGTGNYGYTF.

The V and J genes are TRBV6-5 and TRBJ1-2; possibly TRBD1 for D (6 bases). This CDR3 region has 13 residues. Trimming took off 9 bases at V and 4 bases at J, with 15 bases between the two ends. Germline CDR1 is MNHEY and CDR2 is SVGAGI. Here the CDR3 DNA reads TGTGCCAGTTATAAGGACAGCAGCTATGGCTACACCTTC. It is translated as CASYKDSSYGYTF.

The chain recombines TRBV28 with TRBJ2-1, with D unclear. V gave up 3 bases and J gave up 7 bases, with 13 bases separating them. CDR3 length: 14 amino acids. CDR1 is MDHEN, CDR2 SYDVKM, per germline. This CDR3 is CASSFLPGRNEQFF. The DNA for the CDR3 is TGTGCCAGCAGTTTTCTGCCCGGAAGGAATGAGCAGTTCTTC. The full variable domain, with the rest looked up from reference TRBV28 and TRBJ2-1, is DVKVTQSSRYLVKRTGEKVFLECVQDMDHENMFWYRQDPGLGLRLIYFSYDVKMKEKGDIPEGYSVSREKKERFSLILESASTNQTSMYLCASSFLPGRNEQFFGPGTRLTVL.